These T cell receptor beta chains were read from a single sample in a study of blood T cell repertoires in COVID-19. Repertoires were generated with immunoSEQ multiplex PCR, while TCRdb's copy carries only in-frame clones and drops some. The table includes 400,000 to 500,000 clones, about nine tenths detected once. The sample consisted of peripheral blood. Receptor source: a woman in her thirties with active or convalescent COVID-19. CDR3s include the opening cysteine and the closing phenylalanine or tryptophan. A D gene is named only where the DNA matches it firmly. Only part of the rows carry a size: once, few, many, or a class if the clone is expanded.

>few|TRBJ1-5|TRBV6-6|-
TGTGCCAGCAGTACCCGACAGAATAGCAATCAGCCCCAGCATTTT
CASSTRQNSNQPQHF
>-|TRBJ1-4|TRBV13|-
TGTGCCAGCAGCACCTATCCAGGGGCAACTAATGAAAAACTGTTTTTT
CASSTYPGATNEKLFF
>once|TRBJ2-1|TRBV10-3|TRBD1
TGTGCCATCAAGGAGGGACAGGGGAACGACAATGAGCAGTTCTTC
CAIKEGQGNDNEQFF
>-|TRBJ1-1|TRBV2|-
TGTGCCAGCGAGGGTATAGCCATGAACACTGAAGCTTTCTTT
CASEGIAMNTEAFF
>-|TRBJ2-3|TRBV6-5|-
TGTGCCAGCAGTACCTGGGAGCTCACAGATACGCAGTATTTT
CASSTWELTDTQYF
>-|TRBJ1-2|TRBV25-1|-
TGTGCCAGCAGTGAAACCGGACTAAGAGGGAACTATGGCTACACCTTC
CASSETGLRGNYGYTF
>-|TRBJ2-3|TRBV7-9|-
TGTGCCAGCAGACAGATCCGGGGTACCAGCACAGATACGCAGTATTTT
CASRQIRGTSTDTQYF
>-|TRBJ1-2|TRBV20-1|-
TGCAGTGCCCCAGGGGAATATGGCTACACCTTC
CSAPGEYGYTF
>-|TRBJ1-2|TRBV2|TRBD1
TGTGCCAGCAGGACAATTACAGGGGGAGGCTACACCTTC
CASRTITGGGYTF
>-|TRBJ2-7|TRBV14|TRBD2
TGTGCCAGCAGCCAAGAATGGACTAGCGGGATTCTAGATTACGAGCAGTACTTC
CASSQEWTSGILDYEQYF
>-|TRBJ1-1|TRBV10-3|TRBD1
TGTGCCATCAGCGATACAGGGGGGACTAACACTGAAGCTTTCTTT
CAISDTGGTNTEAFF
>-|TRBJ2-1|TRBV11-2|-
TGTGCCAGCAGCAGATTTCTAGGCTTGGGGGGCAATGAGCAGTTCTTC
CASSRFLGLGGNEQFF
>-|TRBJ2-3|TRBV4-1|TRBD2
TGCGCCAGCAGCCAAGATACGGAGCGGGAGATTACAGATACGCAGTATTTT
CASSQDTEREITDTQYF
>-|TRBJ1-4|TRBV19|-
TGTGCCAGTACTACCCATGGGGCGGGGGTCACTAATGAAAAACTGTTTTTT
CASTTHGAGVTNEKLFF
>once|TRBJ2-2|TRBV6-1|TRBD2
TGTGCCAGCAGCCTTAGCGGGGACGGGGAGCTGTTTTTT
CASSLSGDGELFF
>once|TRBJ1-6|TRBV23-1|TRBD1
TGCGCCAGCCAGTCGGGACAGGGAAATTCACCCCTCCACTTT
CASQSGQGNSPLHF
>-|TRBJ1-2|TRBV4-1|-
TGCGCCAGCAGCCGCTCGGTCTTGCATGGCTACACCTTC
CASSRSVLHGYTF
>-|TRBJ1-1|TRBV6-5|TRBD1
TGTGCCACCGGACAGGGGAACACTGAAGCTTTCTTT
CATGQGNTEAFF
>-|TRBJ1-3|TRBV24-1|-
TGTGCCACCAGTGACCCCGTCGCCGGGACATGGGACACCATATATTTT
CATSDPVAGTWDTIYF
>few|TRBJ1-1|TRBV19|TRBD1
TGTGCCAGTAGTCGACAGGGCTTAAACACTGAAGCTTTCTTT
CASSRQGLNTEAFF
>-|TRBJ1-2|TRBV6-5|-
TGTGCCAGCGGACGAACAGGGTACGGCTACACCTTC
CASGRTGYGYTF
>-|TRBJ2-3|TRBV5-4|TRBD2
TGTGCCAGCTCTGCGGGAGCCAGCACAGATACGCAGTATTTT
CASSAGASTDTQYF